This TCR beta chain emerged from a study of neurological immune-mediated disorders. Study-level findings and limits: No CDR3 amino acid sequences were shared by expanded clones across subjects, suggesting private repertoires in all groups.

Volunteers at a blood bank in Maryland, USA, were the healthy controls. From 2 million PBMCs stored at -80 C, the unsorted libraries were generated. There are 11 residues in the CDR3. The V and J ends lost 11 bases and 3 bases respectively, with 8 bases between them. TCRdb re-called the 5' RACE reads through MiXCR, storing one row per CDR3 protein. Among 70,000 to 95,000 distinct CDR3 sequences listed, approximately 17% were seen once. This clonotype was seen many times. Antigen unknown. The chain recombines TRBV6-7 with TRBJ1-3; TRBD1 might be the D (5 bases). TRBV6-7 is given ORF status, its function remaining uncertain. Sequenced sample: PBMCs. This sequence was found in a woman aged 40 to 50 in good health. CDR3 sequence: CAAGSGNTIYF. In nucleotides, the CDR3 is TGTGCCGCAGGGAGTGGAAACACCATATATTTT.